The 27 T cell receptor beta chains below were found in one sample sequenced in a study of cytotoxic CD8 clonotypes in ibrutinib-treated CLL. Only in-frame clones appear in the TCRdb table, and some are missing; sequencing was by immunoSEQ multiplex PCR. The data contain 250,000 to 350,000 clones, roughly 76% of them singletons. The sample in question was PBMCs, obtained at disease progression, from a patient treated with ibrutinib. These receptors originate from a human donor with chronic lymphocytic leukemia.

The CDR3 loop is CASSQEWQGRYEQYF. For the CDR3, the DNA is TGCGCCAGCAGCCAAGAATGGCAGGGCCGGTACGAGCAGTACTTC. This chain links TRBV4-3 with TRBJ2-7; a weak D match, TRBD1 (5 bases). There are 15 residues in the CDR3. V was clipped by 0 bases and J by 4 bases, with 13 bases between them. Per the germline V gene, CDR1 is LGHNA and CDR2 is YSLEER.

This CDR3 reads CASTQTGNQPQHF. The CDR3 DNA reads TGTGCCAGCACTCAAACGGGCAATCAGCCCCAGCATTTT. The chain links TRBV21-1 to TRBJ1-5. TRBV21-1 is shown as a pseudogene. The CDR3 is 13 residues long.

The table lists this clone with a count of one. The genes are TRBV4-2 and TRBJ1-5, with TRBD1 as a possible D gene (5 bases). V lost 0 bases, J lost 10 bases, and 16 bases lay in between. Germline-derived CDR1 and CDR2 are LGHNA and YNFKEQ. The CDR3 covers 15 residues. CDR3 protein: CASSQERGLISPQHF. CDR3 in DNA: TGTGCCAGCAGCCAAGAACGGGGCCTAATCAGCCCCCAGCATTTT.

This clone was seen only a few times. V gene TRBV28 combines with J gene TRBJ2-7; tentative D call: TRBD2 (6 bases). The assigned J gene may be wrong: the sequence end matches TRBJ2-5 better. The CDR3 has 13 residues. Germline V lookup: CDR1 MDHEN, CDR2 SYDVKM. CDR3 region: CASSSGTPPTQYF. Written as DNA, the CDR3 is TGTGCCAGCAGTTCCGGGACTCCCCCGACCCAGTACTTC.

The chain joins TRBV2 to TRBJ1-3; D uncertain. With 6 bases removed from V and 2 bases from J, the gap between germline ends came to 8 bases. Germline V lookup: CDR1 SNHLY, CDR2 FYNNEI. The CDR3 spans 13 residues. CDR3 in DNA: TGTGCCAGCAGGGGAAGGGCTGGAAACACCATATATTTT. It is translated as CASRGRAGNTIYF.

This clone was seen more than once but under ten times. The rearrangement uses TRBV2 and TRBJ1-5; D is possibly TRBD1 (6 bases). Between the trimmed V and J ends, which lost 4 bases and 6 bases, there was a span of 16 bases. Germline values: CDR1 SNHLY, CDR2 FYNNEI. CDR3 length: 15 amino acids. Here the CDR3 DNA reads TGTGCCAGCAGTGGAGGGGGGGCAACGGCTCAGCCCCAGCATTTT. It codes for CASSGGGATAQPQHF.

DNA for the CDR3: TGCGCCAGCAGTCAACGGACCTGGGGCGAGCAGTACTTC. Translating it yields CASSQRTWGEQYF. The chain carries TRBV23-1 and TRBJ2-7; D gene ambiguous. TRBV23-1 is assigned to the ORF class and has an uncertain function. V shed 2 bases and J shed 6 bases, with 11 bases lying between them. The CDR3 totals 13 residues.

The CDR3 DNA reads as TGTGCCAGTAGTATAACGGGAGTTCTCCTTCTACGAGAGCAGTACTTC. Translating gives CASSITGVLLLREQYF. V and J are TRBV19 and TRBJ2-7; a possible D gene is TRBD2 (6 bases). The germline gives CDR1 LNHDA, CDR2 SQIVND (reference sequence). V was trimmed by 2 bases and J by 7 bases, leaving 21 bases between them. The CDR3 contains 16 residues.

Here the CDR3 DNA reads TGCAGCGTCACCGGAGGTTGGCGGGGCAACACCGGGGAGCTGTTTTTT. Translating it yields CSVTGGWRGNTGELFF. This sequence joins TRBV29-1 and TRBJ2-2; D is perhaps TRBD2 (6 bases). CDR1 is SQVTM, CDR2 ANQGSEA, per germline. Trimming shortened V by 6 bases and J by 2 bases, and 19 bases separated the two germline ends. The CDR3 is 16 amino acids.

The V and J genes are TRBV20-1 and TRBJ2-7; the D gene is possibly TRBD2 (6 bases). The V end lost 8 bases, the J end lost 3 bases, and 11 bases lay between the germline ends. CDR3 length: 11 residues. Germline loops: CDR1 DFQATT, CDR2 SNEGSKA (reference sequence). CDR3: CSLVDYYEQYF. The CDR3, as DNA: TGCAGTTTAGTGGACTACTACGAGCAGTACTTC.

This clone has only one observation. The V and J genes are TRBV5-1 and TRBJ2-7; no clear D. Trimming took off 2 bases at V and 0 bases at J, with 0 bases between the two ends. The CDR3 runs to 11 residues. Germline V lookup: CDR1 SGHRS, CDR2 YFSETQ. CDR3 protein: CASSFSYEQYF. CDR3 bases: TGCGCCAGCAGCTTCTCCTACGAGCAGTACTTC.

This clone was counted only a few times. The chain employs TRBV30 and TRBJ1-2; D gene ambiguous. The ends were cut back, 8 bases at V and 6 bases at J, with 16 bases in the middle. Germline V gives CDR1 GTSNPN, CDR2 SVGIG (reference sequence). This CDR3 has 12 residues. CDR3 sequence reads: CALVGFSDGYTF. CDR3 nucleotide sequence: TGTGCCCTTGTAGGGTTTAGTGATGGCTACACCTTC.

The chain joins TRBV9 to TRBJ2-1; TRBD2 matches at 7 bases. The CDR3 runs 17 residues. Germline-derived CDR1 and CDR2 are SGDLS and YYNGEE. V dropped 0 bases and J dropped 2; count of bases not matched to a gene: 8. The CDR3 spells CASSVATGGGPYNEQFF. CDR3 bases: TGTGCCAGCAGCGTAGCTACCGGCGGGGGACCCTACAATGAGCAGTTCTTC.

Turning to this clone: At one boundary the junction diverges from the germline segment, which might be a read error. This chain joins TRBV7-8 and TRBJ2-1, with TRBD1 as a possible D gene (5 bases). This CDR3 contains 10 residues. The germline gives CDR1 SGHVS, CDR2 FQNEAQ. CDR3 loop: CASSLVGQVF. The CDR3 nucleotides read TGTGCCAGCAGCTTAGTGGGGCAGGTCTTC.

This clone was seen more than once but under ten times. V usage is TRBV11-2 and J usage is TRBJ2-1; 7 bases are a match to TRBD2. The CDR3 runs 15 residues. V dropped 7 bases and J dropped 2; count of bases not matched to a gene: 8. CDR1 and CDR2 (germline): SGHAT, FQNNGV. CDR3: CASTLWGGAYNEQFF. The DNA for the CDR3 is TGTGCCAGCACCCTCTGGGGGGGGGCCTACAATGAGCAGTTCTTC. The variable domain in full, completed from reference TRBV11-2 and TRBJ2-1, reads EAGVAQSPRYKIIEKRQSVAFWCNPISGHATLYWYQQILGQGPKLLIQFQNNGVVDDSQLPKDRFSAERLKGVDSTLKIQPAKLEDSAVYLCASTLWGGAYNEQFFGPGTRLTVL.

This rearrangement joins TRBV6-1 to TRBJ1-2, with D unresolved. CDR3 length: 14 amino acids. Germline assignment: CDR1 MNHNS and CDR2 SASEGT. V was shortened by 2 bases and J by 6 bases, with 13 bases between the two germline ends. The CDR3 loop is CASSEMGKEDGYTF. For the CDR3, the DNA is TGTGCCAGCAGTGAAATGGGGAAGGAGGATGGCTACACCTTC.

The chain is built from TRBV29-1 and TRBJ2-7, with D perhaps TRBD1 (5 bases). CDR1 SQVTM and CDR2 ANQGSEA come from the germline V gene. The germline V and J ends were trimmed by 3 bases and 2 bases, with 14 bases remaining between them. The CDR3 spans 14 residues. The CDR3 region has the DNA TGCAGCGTTGATCTCGACAGAGATCCCTACGAGCAGTACTTC. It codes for CSVDLDRDPYEQYF.

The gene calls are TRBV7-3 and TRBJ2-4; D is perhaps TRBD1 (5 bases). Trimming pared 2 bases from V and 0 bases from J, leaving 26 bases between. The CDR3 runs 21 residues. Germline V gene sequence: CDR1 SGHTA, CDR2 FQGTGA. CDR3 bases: TGTGCCAGCAGCTTATATCCACAGGCCAGTGGTACTTCACTAGCCAAAAACATTCAGTACTTC. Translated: CASSLYPQASGTSLAKNIQYF.

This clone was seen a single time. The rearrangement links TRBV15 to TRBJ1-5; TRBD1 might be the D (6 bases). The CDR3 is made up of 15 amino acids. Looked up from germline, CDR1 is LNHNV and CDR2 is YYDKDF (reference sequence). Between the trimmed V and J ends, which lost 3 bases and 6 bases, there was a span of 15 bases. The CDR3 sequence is CATSRSGGVGQPQHF. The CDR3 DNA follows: TGTGCCACCAGCAGGTCCGGGGGCGTGGGTCAGCCCCAGCATTTT.

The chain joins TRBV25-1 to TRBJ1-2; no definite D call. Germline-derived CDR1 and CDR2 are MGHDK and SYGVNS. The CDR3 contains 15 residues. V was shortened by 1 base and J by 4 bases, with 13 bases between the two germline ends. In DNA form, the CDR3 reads TGTGCCAGCAGTGAATCGGCGGGAAACCCCTATGGCTACACCTTC. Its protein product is CASSESAGNPYGYTF.

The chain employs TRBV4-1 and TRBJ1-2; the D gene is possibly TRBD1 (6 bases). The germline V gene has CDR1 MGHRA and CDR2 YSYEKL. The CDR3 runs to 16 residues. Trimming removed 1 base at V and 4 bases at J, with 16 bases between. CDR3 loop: CASSQVTGRGLYGYTF. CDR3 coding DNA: TGCGCCAGCAGCCAAGTTACAGGCCGGGGGCTCTATGGCTACACCTTC.

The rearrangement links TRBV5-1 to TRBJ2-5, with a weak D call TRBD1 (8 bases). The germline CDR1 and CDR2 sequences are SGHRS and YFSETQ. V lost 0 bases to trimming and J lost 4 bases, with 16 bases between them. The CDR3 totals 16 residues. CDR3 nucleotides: TGCGCCAGCAGCTTGGCCACAGGGGGGGTCGGAGAGACCCAGTACTTC. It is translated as CASSLATGGVGETQYF.

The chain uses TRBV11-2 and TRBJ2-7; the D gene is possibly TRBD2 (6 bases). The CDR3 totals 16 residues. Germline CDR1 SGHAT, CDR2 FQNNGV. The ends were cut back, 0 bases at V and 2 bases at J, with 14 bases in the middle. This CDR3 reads CASSLDGRTPTYEQYF. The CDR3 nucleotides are TGTGCCAGCAGCTTAGATGGGAGGACTCCCACCTACGAGCAGTACTTC. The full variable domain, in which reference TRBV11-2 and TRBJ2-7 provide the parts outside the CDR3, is EAGVAQSPRYKIIEKRQSVAFWCNPISGHATLYWYQQILGQGPKLLIQFQNNGVVDDSQLPKDRFSAERLKGVDSTLKIQPAKLEDSAVYLCASSLDGRTPTYEQYFGPGTRLTVT.

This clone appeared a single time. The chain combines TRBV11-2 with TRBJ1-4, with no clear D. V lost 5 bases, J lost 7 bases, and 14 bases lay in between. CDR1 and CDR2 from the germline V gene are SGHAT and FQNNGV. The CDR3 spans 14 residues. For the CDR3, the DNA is TGTGCCAGCAGCGTTTATTGGGGTAGTGAAAAACTGTTTTTT. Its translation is CASSVYWGSEKLFF.

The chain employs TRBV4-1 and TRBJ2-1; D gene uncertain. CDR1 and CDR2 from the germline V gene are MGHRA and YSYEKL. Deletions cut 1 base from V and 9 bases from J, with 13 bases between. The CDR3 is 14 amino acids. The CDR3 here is CASSQGVLVIEQFF. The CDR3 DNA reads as TGCGCCAGCAGCCAAGGAGTTTTGGTGATTGAGCAGTTCTTC.

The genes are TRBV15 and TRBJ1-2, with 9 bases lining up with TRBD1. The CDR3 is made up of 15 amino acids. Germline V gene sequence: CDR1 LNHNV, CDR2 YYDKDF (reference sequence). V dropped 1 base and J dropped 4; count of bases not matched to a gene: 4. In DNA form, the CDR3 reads TGTGCCACCAGCAGAGCCCCGGGACAGGGCTATGGCTACACCTTC. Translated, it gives CATSRAPGQGYGYTF.

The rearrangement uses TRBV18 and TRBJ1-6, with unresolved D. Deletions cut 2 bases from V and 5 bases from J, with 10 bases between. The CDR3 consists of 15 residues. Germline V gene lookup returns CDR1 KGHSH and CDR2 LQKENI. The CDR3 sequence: CASSPMDRNNSPLHF. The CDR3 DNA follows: TGTGCCAGCTCACCAATGGACCGAAATAATTCACCCCTCCACTTT.